This TCR beta chain was observed in a study of human T cells and chemical hapten exposure. Time point of the sample: pre-sensitization, week 0. As for treatment: therapeutic diphenylcyclopropenone sensitization with weekly scalp DPC. Germline lookup yields CDR1 SGHVS and CDR2 FNYEAQ. The CDR3 sequence is 15 residues long. The germline V and J ends were trimmed by 0 bases and 4 bases, with 11 bases remaining between them. Each CDR3 protein gets one entry after TCRdb re-called the RACE reads with MiXCR. The sample lists about 380,000 distinct CDR3 sequences, less than 6.5% occurring once. Findings and limits, study-wide: DPC sensitization did not alter TCRs above 1 in 1000 frequency.

This clonotype was observed at least ten times. The antigen remains unidentified. The chain has TRBV7-6 and TRBJ2-3; a possible D gene is TRBD2 (7 bases). Specimen: whole blood, collected in connection with sensitization to the hapten diphenylcyclopropenone (DPC). This receptor was identified in a woman aged 45-65 years with alopecia areata. Some clones in this sample may be carry-over from other donors' samples. CDR3 loop: CASSLAGGHADTQYF. CDR3 DNA sequence: TGTGCCAGCAGCTTAGCGGGGGGGCATGCAGATACGCAGTATTTT.